The T cell receptor (beta chain) under discussion was sequenced for a study of cytomegalovirus exposure and HLA in healthy donors (dated by TCRdb to between 2016 and 2019). Describing the broader study: An earlier analysis of some 600 of the donors reported 276 Gb of sequence data and 117 million unique TCR beta sequences obtained from approximately 180 million T cells. An early release that covered 640 HLA-typed donors contained 250 to 350 gigabases of sequencing data and around 80 million unique TCR sequences. Of the 300 to 400 genotyped donors, 81% fell in the genetic ancestry cluster associated with self-reported Caucasian donors. The study aimed to test whether signatures of past pathogen exposure could be identified by cataloging public T cell receptors. Using immunosequencing, the study profiled T cell repertoires from roughly 650 subjects and related those repertoires to cytomegalovirus serostatus. In addition to the first cohort of several hundred subjects, a separate validation cohort of under 150 different subjects was used. High-throughput TCR immunosequencing, statistical association of individual TCRs with disease status, and machine learning were combined to predict cytomegalovirus infection status. In a later analysis, previously published TCR beta repertoires from several hundred donors were re-analyzed and high-resolution HLA genotyping was added so that TCR occurrence patterns could be studied. Rather than drawing on any new phenotypic data, the later analysis identified candidate immune exposures from TCR beta sequences and the way those sequences occurred across donors. An earlier analysis of roughly 600 of the donors used high-throughput TCR beta sequencing to judge whether each TCR beta V gene segment behaved as functional or pseudogenic. Alongside the repertoire data, information on donor age, sex, ethnicity and CMV serostatus was compiled. A later genetic analysis took genome-wide SNP genotypes for about 55% of the 666 donors and used that subset as a discovery cohort. Every repertoire in the discovery cohort had been generated on one and the same sequencing platform. HLA typing covered class I and class II loci at four-digit resolution. The number of typed donors differed by locus: about 620-640 for A, B, C, DRB1 and DQB1; 522 for DQA1; around 580 for DPA1; and 450 to 480 for DPB1. Because of strong linkage in the cohort, roughly five DR-DQ haplotypes were treated as single units for association and clustering. Among around 400 genotyped donors of the cohort, an average of about 240,000 unique TCR beta nucleotide sequences was sequenced per donor, of which about 19% were non-productive. What the authors observed across the whole study: Because some donors lacked HLA typing at each locus, the association tests relied only on the typed subset. A later genetic analysis associated a missense DCLRE1C variant with V-gene and J-gene trimming of TCR beta chains, and an independent cohort replicated the association. Only TCR beta chains were sequenced in this cohort, and the absence of alpha or paired-chain data limited detectable features. In the study, around 150 TCR beta chains were listed as associated with cytomegalovirus. Sequencing depth was assumed to be roughly uniform across donors in the presence/absence analyses, though that assumption may not hold. In a later genetic analysis, fewer N-insertions in productive TCRs were reported among donors in an Asian-associated ancestry cluster than the 666-donor mean. An earlier analysis of approximately 540 of the donors showed that most TCR beta V segments appeared in productive rearrangements either about 90% or about 30% of the time, which broadly matched IMGT annotations. Linkage disequilibrium might explain the correlated functional status among segregating V segments, but an unknown experimental factor could not be ruled out. The 87-base-pair reads could not distinguish some IMGT-functional V segments, including TRBV6-2 and TRBV6-3, so those segments were excluded. A cluster of highly shared sequence variants was judged likely to be a technical artifact of the sequencing pipeline. According to a later analysis, parvovirus B19, influenza, CMV and Epstein-Barr virus appeared linked to several top co-occurrence clusters. A further reported finding was that TCR beta sequences accurately predicted the HLA-A and HLA-B alleles for most subjects in the first cohort. A later analysis found that HLA-associated TCR beta chains were more clonally expanded and had lower generation probabilities than equally common non-associated chains. A later analysis associated 16,951 TCR beta sequences with specific HLA alleles at a false discovery rate of 0.05. Assigning TCR associations to individual alleles was difficult when HLA alleles, especially DR and DQ, strongly co-occurred. The authors suggested that the approach could potentially be extended to other disease states and immunological phenotypes. According to a later analysis, most CMV-associated TCR beta chains appeared to be HLA-restricted, and the HLA associations seemed to be driven largely by CMV exposure. A later analysis found that TCR association rates varied across HLA loci, with DRB1 alleles showing the most associated TCRs and HLA-C alleles the fewest. The earlier analysis of nearly 600 of the donors excluded roughly 16 rarely observed V segments, including chromosome 9 orphons, because counts were too low. Across donors, most TCR sequences were observed very rarely, whereas some public TCRs were present in many individuals. In both the original and validation cohorts, the classifier was reported to diagnose cytomegalovirus status with high specificity and sensitivity. Three of the identified cytomegalovirus-associated TCR beta chains were confirmed in vitro to be specific for cytomegalovirus antigens. Immune exposure information for the cohort was limited to CMV serostatus.

V loses 2 bases of germline sequence and J loses 5 bases, and the interval between the two ends is 20 bases. CDR1 is given as KGHSH and CDR2 as LQKENI, both from the germline V gene. The CDR3 numbers 17 residues from cysteine through phenylalanine. The only DNA kept is the CDR3, 51 bases in frame from the first base. About this clone: The target of this receptor is not known. Base quality data are lacking; no much larger clone is found one base away.

Receptors were amplified or captured by the immunoSEQ multiplex PCR assay. A mixture of 60 forward primers for TCR Vbeta segments and 13 reverse primers for TCR Jbeta segments was used in the multiplex PCR. The CDR3 region of rearranged TCR beta genes was amplified from genomic DNA by a multiplex PCR assay. On the Illumina HiSeq System, the amplified TCR beta libraries were sequenced as 87-base-pair reads. In the source study's methods: Across the roughly 670 repertoires, a later analysis counted tens of millions of unique TCR beta chains, roughly 11 million of which were shared by at least two donors. Raw reads were error-corrected and collapsed into unique sequences by a nearest-neighbor algorithm in which closely related sequences were merged to remove PCR and sequencing errors. CDR3 sequences were aligned to IMGT reference sequences to assign V, D and J gene segments. For a sequence to be retained, a match of at least six nucleotides to both a V gene segment and a J gene segment was required. Rearrangements were classified as productive when the CDR3 lacked stop codons and remained in frame with V and J, and all other rearrangements were classified as non-productive. Following IMGT convention, CDR3 was defined as the stretch from the second conserved V-encoded cysteine up to the conserved J-encoded phenylalanine. The earlier analysis of 450 to 750 of the donors excluded any sequence lacking an unambiguous match to a single V gene segment. An earlier analysis of fewer than 750 of the donors called V segments functional above 56.7% productive rearrangements and segregating when the between-donor standard deviation exceeded 5%. A statistical classification framework was built for diagnosing cytomegalovirus status from the catalog of TCR beta chain sequences. A later analysis assigned V and J genes by comparing TCR nucleotide sequences with IMGT/GENE-DB human TR gene sequences. In a later analysis, CDR3 sequences and most-parsimonious VDJ recombination scenarios were assigned using the TCRdist pipeline. In a later analysis, each TCR beta chain was defined by its CDR3 amino acid sequence together with its V-gene family, and reads without a unique V-gene family were excluded. In a later analysis, around 600 highly shared, low-generation-probability nucleotide sequences were removed to address suspected cross-contamination and a sequencing artifact. In a later analysis, a clonal expansion index was calculated for each public chain from normalized within-repertoire ranks of inferred template counts. In a later analysis, generation probabilities were computed using a VDJ recombination model fitted to out-of-frame rearrangements, and the results were checked against IGoR. In a later analysis, TCR-TCR, TCR-HLA and TCR-CMV co-occurrence was scored with hypergeometric tests, and a repertoire-size bias correction was applied to TCR pairs. False discovery rates were estimated in a later analysis by permuting HLA or CMV assignments 20 times. A later analysis grouped co-occurring TCRs with DBSCAN, adding TCRdist sequence similarity when clustering within HLA-allele-positive subsets. For co-occurrence clustering, repertoires with fewer than 30,000 or more than 120,000 public chains were excluded, along with roughly 5 repertoires with anomalous nucleotide sharing. TCRdb took over this immuneACCESS table, retaining in-frame rearrangements with V and J assigned. Such tables are incomplete; in checked studies, under half of the missing clones stem from an unresolved V gene, and the remainder is unexplained. D and trimming were read from the DNA, whereas the V and J calls and clone size are those reported in that table. The sample table shows about 170,000 clones, and less than 75% are seen once. In total, the top ten clones hold approximately 1.6% of the sample.

In total, just over 650 healthy bone marrow donors made up the cohort. Cohort members were all nominally healthy when sampled, although unrecorded immune exposures were likely present. The donor tested CMV seronegative, placing the donor among the 300 to 450 seronegative members of the cohort. Each donor provided a peripheral blood sample, and peripheral blood mononuclear cells were used for TCR beta sequencing. The Qiagen DNeasy Blood Extraction Kit was used to extract genomic DNA from the blood cell samples. Recombination joined TRBV18 with TRBJ2-3; the D gene is perhaps TRBD2, from 6 matching bases. This TCR was sampled from a girl aged 5 to 17 in good health and CMV-seronegative. The sequencing input was PBMCs. Here the CDR3 is given as CASSPGSGGARGDTQYF. The DNA sequence is TGTGCCAGCTCACCAGGGTCAGGCGGGGCAAGGGGAGATACGCAGTATTTT.